This T cell receptor beta chain was sequenced for a study of OX40 agonist ivuxolimab in advanced cancers. Across the whole study: Each patient was given ivuxolimab into a vein every 2 weeks, at 0.01 to 10 mg/kg. General study findings and limits: Some patients without response likewise showed low normalized clonal expansion.

The repertoire was sequenced with immunoSEQ multiplex PCR; TCRdb's copy has only in-frame clones and lacks some. The sample lists about 15,000 clones; around 80% were seen once. The sample holds a few counts of this clone. Its antigen is not identified. Researchers took blood at baseline, on cycle 4 day 1, and on cycle 7 day 1. Trimming removed 4 bases at V and 4 bases at J, with 15 bases between. The CDR3 runs to 16 residues. The germline V gene encodes CDR1 SGHRS and CDR2 YFSETQ. J is TRBJ2-6 and V is TRBV5-1; possibly TRBD1 for D (6 bases). The material was CD4+ or CD8+ T cells sorted from blood, obtained in a trial of the OX40 agonist ivuxolimab. The clonotype was recovered from an adult with an advanced solid tumor such as melanoma, head and neck, liver or kidney cancer. The chain's CDR3 is CASSLGAGTGANVLTF. The CDR3 bases are TGCGCCAGCAGCCTGGGGGCCGGGACGGGGGCCAACGTCCTGACTTTC.